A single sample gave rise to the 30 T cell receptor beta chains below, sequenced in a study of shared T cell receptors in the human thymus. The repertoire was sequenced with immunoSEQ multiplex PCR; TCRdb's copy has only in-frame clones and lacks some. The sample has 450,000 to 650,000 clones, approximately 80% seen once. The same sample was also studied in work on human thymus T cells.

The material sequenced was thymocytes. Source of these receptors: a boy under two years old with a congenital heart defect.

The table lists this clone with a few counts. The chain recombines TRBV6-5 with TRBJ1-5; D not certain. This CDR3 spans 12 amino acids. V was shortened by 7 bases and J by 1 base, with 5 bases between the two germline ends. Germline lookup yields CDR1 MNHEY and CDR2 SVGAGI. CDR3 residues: CASTVSNQPQHF. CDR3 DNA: TGTGCCAGCACGGTGAGCAATCAGCCCCAGCATTTT.

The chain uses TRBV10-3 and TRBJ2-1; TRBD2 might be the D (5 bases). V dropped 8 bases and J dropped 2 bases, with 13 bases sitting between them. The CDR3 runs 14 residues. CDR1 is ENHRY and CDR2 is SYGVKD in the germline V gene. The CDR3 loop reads CAIGWTGPYNEQFF. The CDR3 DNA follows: TGTGCCATCGGGTGGACTGGCCCCTACAATGAGCAGTTCTTC.

CDR3 nucleotide sequence: TGCGCCAGCAGTCCCCCTCAGGTTACCTACGAGCAGTACTTC. This gives the protein CASSPPQVTYEQYF. The chain has TRBV5-1 and TRBJ2-7; D unclear. Germline CDR1 reads SGHRS; CDR2 reads YFSETQ. Trimming shortened V by 5 bases and J by 2 bases, and 14 bases separated the two germline ends. The CDR3 sequence is 14 residues long.

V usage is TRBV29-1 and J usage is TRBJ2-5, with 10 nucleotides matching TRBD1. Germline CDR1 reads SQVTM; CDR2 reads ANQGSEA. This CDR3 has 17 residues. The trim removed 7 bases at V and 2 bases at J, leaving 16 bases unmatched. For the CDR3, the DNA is TGCAGCGCTAGATTGGACCGACAGGGGGCGAGGCAAGAGACCCAGTACTTC. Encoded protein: CSARLDRQGARQETQYF.

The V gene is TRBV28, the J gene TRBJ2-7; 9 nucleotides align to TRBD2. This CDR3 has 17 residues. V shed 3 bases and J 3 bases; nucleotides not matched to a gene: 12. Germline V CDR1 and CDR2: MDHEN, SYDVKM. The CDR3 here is CASSFSPGLAILYEQYF. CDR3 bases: TGTGCCAGCAGTTTTTCGCCGGGACTAGCAATCCTCTACGAGCAGTACTTC.

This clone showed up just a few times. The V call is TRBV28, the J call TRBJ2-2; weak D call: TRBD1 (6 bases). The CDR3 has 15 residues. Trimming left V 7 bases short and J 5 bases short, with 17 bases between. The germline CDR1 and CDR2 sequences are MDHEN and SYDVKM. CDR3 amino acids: CASTTGGQQTGELFF. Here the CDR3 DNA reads TGTGCCAGCACTACGGGTGGACAGCAGACCGGGGAGCTGTTTTTT.

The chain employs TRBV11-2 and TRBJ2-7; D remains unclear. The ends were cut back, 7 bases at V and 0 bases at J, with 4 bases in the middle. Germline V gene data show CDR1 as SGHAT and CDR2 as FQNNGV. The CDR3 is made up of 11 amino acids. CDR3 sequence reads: CASTRSYEQYF. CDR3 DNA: TGTGCCAGCACCCGCTCCTACGAGCAGTACTTC.

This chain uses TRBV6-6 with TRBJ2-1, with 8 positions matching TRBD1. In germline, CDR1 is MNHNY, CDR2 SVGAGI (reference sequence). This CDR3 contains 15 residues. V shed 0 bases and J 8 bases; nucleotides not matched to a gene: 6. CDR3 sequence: CASSYSRDRWDEQFF. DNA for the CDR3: TGTGCCAGCAGTTACTCGAGGGACAGGTGGGATGAGCAGTTCTTC.

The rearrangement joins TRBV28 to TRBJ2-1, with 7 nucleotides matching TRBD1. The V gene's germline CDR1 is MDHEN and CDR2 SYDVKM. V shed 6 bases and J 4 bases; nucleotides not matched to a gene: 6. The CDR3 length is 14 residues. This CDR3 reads CASRDVGQYNEQFF. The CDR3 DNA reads TGTGCCAGCAGAGACGTGGGACAGTACAATGAGCAGTTCTTC.

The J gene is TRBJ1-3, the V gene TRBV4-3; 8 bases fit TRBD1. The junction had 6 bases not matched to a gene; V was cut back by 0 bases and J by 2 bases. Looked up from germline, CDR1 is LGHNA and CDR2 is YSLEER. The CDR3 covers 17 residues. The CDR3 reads CASSQEYQGAPGNTIYF. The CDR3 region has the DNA TGCGCCAGCAGCCAAGAATATCAGGGGGCGCCTGGAAACACCATATATTTT.

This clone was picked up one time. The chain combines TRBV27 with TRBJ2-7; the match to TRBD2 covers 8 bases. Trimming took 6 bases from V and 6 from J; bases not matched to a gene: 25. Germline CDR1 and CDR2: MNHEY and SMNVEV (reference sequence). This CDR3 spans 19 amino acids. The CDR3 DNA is TGTGCCAGCAGCACGGGGCGGAGCGGGAGTCGGTCACGGGCGGCCGAGCAGTACTTC. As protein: CASSTGRSGSRSRAAEQYF.

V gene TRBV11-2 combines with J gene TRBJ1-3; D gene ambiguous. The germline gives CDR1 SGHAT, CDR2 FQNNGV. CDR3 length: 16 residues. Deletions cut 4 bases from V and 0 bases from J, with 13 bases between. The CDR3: CASSSSEARSGNTIYF. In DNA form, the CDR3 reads TGTGCCAGCAGCTCGAGCGAGGCTCGCTCTGGAAACACCATATATTTT.

The DNA of the CDR3 is TGTGCCAGCAGCCAAAAGGGGGCGAGAGCTTTCTTT. It codes for CASSQKGARAFF. The V call is TRBV7-9, the J call TRBJ1-1, with TRBD1 matching over 7 bases. The CDR3 runs to 12 residues. The V gene's germline CDR1 is SEHNR and CDR2 FQNEAQ (reference sequence). With V trimmed by 5 bases and J by 10 bases, 7 bases remained unmatched.

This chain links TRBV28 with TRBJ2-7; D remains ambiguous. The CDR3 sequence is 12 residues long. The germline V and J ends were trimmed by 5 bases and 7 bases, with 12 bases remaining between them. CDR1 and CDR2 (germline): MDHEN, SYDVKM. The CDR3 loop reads CASSPSTREQYF. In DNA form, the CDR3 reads TGTGCCAGCAGTCCCTCGACAAGGGAGCAGTACTTC.

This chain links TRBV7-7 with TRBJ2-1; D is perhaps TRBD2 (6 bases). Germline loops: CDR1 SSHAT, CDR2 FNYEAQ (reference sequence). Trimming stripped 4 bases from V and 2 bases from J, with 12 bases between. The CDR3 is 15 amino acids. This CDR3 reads CASSSGDPAYNEQFF. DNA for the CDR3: TGTGCCAGCAGCTCGGGGGACCCAGCCTACAATGAGCAGTTCTTC.

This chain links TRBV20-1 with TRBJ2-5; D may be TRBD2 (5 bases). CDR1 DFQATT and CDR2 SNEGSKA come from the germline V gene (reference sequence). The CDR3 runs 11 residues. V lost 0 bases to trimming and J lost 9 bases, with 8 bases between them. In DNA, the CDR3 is TGCAGTGCTAGAGAAGCGGTCGCCCAGTACTTC. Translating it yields CSAREAVAQYF.

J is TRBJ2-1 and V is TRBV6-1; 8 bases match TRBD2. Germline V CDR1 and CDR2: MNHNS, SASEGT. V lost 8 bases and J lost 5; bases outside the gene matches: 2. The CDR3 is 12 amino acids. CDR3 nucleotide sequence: TGTGCCAGCCTAGCGGGCCACAATGAGCAGTTCTTC. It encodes CASLAGHNEQFF.

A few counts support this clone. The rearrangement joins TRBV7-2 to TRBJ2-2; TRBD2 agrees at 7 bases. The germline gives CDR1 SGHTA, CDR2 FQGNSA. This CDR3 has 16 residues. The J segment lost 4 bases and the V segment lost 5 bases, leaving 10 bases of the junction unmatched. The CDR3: CASSEGSGTGTGELFF. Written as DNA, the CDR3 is TGTGCCAGCAGCGAGGGAAGCGGGACGGGCACCGGGGAGCTGTTTTTT.

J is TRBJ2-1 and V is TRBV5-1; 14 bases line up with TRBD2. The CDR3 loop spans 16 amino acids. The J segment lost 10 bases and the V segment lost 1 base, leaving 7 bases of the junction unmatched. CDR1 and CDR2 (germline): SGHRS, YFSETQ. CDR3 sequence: CASSLPLTSGRAEQFF. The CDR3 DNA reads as TGCGCCAGCAGCTTGCCGTTGACTAGCGGGAGGGCAGAGCAGTTCTTC.

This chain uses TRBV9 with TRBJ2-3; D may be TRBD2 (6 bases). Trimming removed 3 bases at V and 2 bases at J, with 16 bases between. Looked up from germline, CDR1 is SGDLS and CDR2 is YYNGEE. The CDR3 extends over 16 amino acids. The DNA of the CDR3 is TGTGCCAGCAGCGCTTACCCGGGGGACTCCACAGATACGCAGTATTTT. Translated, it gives CASSAYPGDSTDTQYF.

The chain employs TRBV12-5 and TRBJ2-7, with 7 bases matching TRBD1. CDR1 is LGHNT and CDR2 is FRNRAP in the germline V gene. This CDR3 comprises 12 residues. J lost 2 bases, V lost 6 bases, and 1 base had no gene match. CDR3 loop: CASGQGTYEQYF. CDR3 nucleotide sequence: TGTGCTAGTGGACAGGGGACCTACGAGCAGTACTTC.

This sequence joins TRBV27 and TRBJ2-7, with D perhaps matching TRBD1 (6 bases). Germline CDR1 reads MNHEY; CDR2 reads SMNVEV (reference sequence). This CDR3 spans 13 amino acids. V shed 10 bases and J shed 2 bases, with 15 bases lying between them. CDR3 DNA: TGTGCCACCCGGACAGTGCAACCCTACGAGCAGTACTTC. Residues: CATRTVQPYEQYF.

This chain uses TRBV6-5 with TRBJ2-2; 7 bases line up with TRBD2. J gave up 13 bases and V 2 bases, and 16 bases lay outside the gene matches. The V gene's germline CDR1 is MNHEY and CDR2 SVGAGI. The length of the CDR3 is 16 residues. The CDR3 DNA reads TGTGCCAGCAGTTACGGGGCTGCGGGAGCGTCGTGGGGGCTGTTTTTT. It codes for CASSYGAAGASWGLFF.

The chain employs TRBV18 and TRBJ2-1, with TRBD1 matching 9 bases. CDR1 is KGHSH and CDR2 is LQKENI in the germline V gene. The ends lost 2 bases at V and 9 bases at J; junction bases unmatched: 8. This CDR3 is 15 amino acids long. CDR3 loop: CASSPGTGPSVEQFF. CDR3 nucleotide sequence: TGTGCCAGCTCACCAGGGACAGGGCCCTCGGTTGAGCAGTTCTTC.

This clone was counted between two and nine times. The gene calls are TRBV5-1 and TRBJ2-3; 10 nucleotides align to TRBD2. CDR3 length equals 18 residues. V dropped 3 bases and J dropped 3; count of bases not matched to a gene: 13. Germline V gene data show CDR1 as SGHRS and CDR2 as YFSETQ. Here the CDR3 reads CASSSNSATSGRTDTQYF. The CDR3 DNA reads TGCGCCAGCAGCTCTAATTCGGCGACTAGCGGGCGGACAGATACGCAGTATTTT.

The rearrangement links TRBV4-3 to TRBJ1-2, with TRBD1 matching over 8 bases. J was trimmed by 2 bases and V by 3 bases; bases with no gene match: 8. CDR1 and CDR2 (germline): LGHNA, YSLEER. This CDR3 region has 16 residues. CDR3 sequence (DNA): TGCGCCAGCAGCCATTTCAGGGGGCCTGACAACTATGGCTACACCTTC. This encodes CASSHFRGPDNYGYTF.

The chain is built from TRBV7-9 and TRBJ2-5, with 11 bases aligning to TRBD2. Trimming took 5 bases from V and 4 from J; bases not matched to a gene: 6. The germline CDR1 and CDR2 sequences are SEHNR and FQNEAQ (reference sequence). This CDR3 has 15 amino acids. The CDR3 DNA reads TGTGCCAGCAGCAAACTAGCGGGAGTAGGAGAGACCCAGTACTTC. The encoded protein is CASSKLAGVGETQYF.

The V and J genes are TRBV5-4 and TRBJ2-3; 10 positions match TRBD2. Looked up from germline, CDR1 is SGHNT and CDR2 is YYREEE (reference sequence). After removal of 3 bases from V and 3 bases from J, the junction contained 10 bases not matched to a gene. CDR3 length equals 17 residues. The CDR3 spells CASSSLGLAAGTDTQYF. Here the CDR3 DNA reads TGTGCCAGCAGCTCCCTCGGACTAGCGGCAGGTACAGATACGCAGTATTTT.

The CDR3 DNA reads as TGTGCCAGCAGCTTGCGGGGGGGCGGGAGCACTGAAGCTTTCTTT. This sequence encodes CASSLRGGGSTEAFF. The rearrangement links TRBV5-4 to TRBJ1-1, with a weak D call TRBD1 (6 bases). V shed 1 base and J shed 4 bases, with 14 bases lying between them. From germline, CDR1 is SGHNT and CDR2 YYREEE (reference sequence). This CDR3 has 15 amino acids.

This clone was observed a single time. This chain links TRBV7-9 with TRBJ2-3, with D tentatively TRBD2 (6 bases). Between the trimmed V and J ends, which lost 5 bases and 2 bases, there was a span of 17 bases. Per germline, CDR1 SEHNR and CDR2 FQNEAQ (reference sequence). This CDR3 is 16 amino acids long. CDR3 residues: CASSPLLRGNTDTQYF. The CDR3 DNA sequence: TGTGCCAGCAGCCCCCTATTACGCGGGAACACAGATACGCAGTATTTT.